The present TCR beta chain was sequenced within a study of blood T cell repertoires in COVID-19. Study-level information: Italy, Spain and the United States were the sources of the convalescent and acute COVID-19 samples. Sources were T cells, B-cell-depleted T cells, or PBMCs; the material itself was cDNA or gDNA.

Only in-frame clones appear in the TCRdb table, and some are missing; sequencing was by immunoSEQ multiplex PCR. The profile shows about 90,000 clones, less than 90% of them singletons. V lost 0 bases, J lost 7 bases, and 1 base stayed unmatched. This CDR3 has 14 residues. CDR1 is LGHNA, CDR2 YNFKEQ, per germline. Sequencing was carried out using peripheral blood. The chain joins TRBV4-2 to TRBJ1-3, with TRBD1 matching 9 bases. This TCR came from a man aged 80 or over with active or convalescent COVID-19. CDR3 region: CASSQDDRGNTIYF. The DNA for the CDR3 is TGTGCCAGCAGCCAAGATGACAGGGGGAACACCATATATTTT.